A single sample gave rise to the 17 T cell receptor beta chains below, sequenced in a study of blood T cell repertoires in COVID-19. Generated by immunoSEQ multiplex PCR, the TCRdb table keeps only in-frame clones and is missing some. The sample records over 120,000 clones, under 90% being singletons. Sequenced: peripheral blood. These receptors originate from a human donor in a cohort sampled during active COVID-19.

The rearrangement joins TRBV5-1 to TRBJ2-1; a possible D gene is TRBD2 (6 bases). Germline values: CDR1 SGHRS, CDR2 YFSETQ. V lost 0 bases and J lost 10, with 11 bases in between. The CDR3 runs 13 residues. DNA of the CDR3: TGCGCCAGCAGCTTGGAGTACAGCGGGGAGCAGTTCTTC. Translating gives CASSLEYSGEQFF. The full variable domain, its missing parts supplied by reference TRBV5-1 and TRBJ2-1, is KAGVTQTPRYLIKTRGQQVTLSCSPISGHRSVSWYQQTPGQGLQFLFEYFSETQRNKGNFPGRFSGRQFSNSRSEMNVSTLELGDSALYLCASSLEYSGEQFFGPGTRLTVL.

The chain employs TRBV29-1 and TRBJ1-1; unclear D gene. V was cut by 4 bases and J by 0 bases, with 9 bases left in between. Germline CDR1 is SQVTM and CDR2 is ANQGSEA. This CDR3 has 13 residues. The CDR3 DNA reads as TGCAGCGTTGGCCCCGGTCTGAACACTGAAGCTTTCTTT. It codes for CSVGPGLNTEAFF.

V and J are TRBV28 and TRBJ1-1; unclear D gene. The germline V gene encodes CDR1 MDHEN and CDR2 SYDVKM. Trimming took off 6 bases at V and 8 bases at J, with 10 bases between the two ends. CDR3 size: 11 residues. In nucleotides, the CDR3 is TGTGCCAGCAGCACCGGGATCGAAGCTTTCTTT. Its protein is CASSTGIEAFF.

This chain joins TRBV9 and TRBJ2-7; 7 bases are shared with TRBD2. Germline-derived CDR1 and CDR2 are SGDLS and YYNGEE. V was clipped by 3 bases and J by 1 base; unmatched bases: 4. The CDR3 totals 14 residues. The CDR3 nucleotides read TGTGCCAGCAGCGAGACTAGCCTGTCCTACGAGCAGTACTTC. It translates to CASSETSLSYEQYF.

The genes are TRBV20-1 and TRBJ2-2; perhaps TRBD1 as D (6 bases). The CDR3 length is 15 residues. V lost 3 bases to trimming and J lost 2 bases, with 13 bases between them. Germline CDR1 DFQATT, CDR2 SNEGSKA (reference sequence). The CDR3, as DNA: TGCAGTGCTAGTCCAGGGGCCTTAAACACCGGGGAGCTGTTTTTT. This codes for CSASPGALNTGELFF.

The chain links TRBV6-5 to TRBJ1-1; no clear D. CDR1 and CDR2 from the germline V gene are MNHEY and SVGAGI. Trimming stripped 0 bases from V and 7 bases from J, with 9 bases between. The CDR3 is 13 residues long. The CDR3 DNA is TGTGCCAGCAGTTACTCGGTAGAGCGTGAAGCTTTCTTT. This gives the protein CASSYSVEREAFF.

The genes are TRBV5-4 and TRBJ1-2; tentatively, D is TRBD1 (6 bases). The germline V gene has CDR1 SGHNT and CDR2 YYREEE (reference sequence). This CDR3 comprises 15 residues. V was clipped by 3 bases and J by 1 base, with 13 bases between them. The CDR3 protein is CASSSRTEFNYGYTF. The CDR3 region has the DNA TGTGCCAGCAGCTCTAGGACAGAGTTTAACTATGGCTACACCTTC.

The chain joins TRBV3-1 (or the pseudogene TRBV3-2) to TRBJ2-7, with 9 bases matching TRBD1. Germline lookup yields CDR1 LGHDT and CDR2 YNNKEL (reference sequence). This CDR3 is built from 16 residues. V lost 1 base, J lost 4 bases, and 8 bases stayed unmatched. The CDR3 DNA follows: TGTGCCAGCAGCCAAGCCCTGGACAGGGGATTTTACGAGCAGTACTTC. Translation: CASSQALDRGFYEQYF.

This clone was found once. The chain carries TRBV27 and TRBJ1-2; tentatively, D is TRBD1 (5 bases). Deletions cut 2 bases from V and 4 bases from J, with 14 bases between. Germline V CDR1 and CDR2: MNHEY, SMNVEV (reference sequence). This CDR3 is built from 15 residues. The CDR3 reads CASSLTAGRVYGYTF. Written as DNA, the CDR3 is TGTGCCAGCAGTTTAACTGCAGGGCGAGTCTATGGCTACACCTTC.

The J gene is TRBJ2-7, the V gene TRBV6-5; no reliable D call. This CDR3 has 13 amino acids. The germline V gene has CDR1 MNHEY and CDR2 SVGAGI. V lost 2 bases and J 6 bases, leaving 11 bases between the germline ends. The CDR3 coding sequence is TGTGCCAGCAGTTACCCTCCCGGAGTCGAGCAGTACTTC. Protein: CASSYPPGVEQYF.

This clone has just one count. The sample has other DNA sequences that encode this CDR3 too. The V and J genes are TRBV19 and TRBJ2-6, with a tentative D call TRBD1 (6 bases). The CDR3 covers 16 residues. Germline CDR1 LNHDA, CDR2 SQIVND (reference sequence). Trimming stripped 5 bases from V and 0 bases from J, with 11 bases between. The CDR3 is CASSPLQGSGANVLTF. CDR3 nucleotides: TGTGCCAGTAGTCCGCTACAGGGCTCTGGGGCCAACGTCCTGACTTTC.

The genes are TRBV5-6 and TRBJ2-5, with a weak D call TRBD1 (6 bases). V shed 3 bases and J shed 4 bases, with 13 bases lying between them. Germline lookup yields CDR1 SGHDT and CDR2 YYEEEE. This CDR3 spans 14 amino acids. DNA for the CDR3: TGTGCCAGCAGCTCGCGGAAAGGGGGAGAGACCCAGTACTTC. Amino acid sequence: CASSSRKGGETQYF.

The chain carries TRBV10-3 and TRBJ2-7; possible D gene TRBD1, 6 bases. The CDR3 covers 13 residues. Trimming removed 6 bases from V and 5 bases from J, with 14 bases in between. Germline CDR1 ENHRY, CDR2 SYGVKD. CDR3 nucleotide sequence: TGTGCCATCAGAGAAACGCAGGGGAACGAGCAGTACTTC. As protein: CAIRETQGNEQYF.

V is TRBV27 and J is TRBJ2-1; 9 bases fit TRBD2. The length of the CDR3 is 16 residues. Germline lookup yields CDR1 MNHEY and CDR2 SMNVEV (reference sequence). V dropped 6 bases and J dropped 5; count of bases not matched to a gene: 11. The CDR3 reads CASSRFSGSSNNEQFF. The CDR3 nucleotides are TGTGCCAGCAGCCGTTTTAGCGGGAGTAGTAACAATGAGCAGTTCTTC.

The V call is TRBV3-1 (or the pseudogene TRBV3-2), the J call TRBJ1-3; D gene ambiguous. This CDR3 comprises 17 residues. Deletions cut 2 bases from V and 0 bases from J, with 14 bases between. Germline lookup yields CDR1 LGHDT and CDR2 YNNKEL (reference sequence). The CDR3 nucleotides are TGTGCCAGCAGCCAATCATTTAACAAATACTCTGGAAACACCATATATTTT. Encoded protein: CASSQSFNKYSGNTIYF.

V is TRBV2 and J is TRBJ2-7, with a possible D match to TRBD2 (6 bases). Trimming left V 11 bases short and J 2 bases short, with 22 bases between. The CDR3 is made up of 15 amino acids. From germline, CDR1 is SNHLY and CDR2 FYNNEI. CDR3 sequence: CASMGLGGPTYEQYF. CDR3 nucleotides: TGTGCCTCCATGGGGCTCGGGGGTCCTACCTACGAGCAGTACTTC.

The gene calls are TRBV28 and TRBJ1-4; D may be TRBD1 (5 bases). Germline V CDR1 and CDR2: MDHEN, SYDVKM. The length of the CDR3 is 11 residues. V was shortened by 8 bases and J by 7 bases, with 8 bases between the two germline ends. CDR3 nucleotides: TGTGCCAGCGAGGGACTTGAAAAACTGTTTTTT. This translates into CASEGLEKLFF.